A single TCR beta chain is shown here with its context. The record originates from a study of blood T cell repertoires in COVID-19. The CDR3 totals 16 residues. Losses at the gene ends were 1 base for V and 9 bases for J; bases not matched to a gene: 11. Germline V gives CDR1 SGHNT, CDR2 YYREEE (reference sequence). Assay: immunoSEQ multiplex PCR; the TCRdb copy retains only in-frame clones and omits some. Among roughly 66,000 clones listed, over 80% were seen once. The clonotype was recovered from a human donor in a cohort sampled during active COVID-19. The sequenced material came from peripheral blood. J is TRBJ2-1 and V is TRBV5-4; 9 nucleotides line up with TRBD2. For the CDR3, the DNA is TGTGCCAGCAGCTTGCGTCGACTAGCGGAAAACTCTGAGCAGTTCTTC. Translation gives CASSLRRLAENSEQFF.